This T cell receptor (beta chain) was captured by sequencing in a study of blood T cells in healthy people across ages. Together with a sample-barcoded 5' primer, a J-beta primer mix was included in a second PCR lasting roughly 6 to 12 cycles. TCRdb processed the 5' RACE reads anew with MiXCR; each CDR3 protein has one entry. The sample lists around 1,100,000 distinct CDR3 sequences, more than 30% seen once, with approximately 14% in the top ten. Comments on this clonotype: At one boundary the junction diverges from the germline segment, which might be a read error.

Each sample used at least 7 million PBMCs. Germline V lookup: CDR1 LNHNV, CDR2 YYDKDF (reference sequence). This CDR3 is 15 amino acids long. This receptor was identified in a man aged 18 to 35 in good health. The chain uses TRBV15 and TRBJ1-1; 8 bases are a match to TRBD1. The sequenced sample was blood. CDR3 bases: TGTTCCACCAGCAGAGATGCACAGGGGGAGGCTGAAGCTTTCTTT. Translation gives CSTSRDAQGEAEAFF.